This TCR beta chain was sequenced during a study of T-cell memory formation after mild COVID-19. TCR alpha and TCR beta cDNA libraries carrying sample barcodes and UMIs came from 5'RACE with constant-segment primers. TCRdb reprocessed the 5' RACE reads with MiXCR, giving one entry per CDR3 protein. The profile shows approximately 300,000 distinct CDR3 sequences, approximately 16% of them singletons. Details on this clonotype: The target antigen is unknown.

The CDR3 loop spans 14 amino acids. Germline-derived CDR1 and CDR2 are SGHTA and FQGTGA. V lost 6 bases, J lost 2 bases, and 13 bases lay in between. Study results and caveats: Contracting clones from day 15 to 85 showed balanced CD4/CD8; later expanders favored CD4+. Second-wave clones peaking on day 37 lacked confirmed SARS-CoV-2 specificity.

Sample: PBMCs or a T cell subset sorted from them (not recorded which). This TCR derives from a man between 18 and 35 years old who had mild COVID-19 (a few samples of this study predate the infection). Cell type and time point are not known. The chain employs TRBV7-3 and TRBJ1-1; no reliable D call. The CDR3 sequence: CASSLSGINTEAFF. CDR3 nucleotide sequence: TGTGCCAGCAGTTTGTCTGGGATAAACACTGAAGCTTTCTTT. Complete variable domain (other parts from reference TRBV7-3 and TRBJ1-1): GAGVSQTPSNKVTEKGKYVELRCDPISGHTALYWYRQSLGQGPEFLIYFQGTGAADDSGLPNDRFFAVRPEGSVSTLKIQRTERGDSAVYLCASSLSGINTEAFFGQGTRLTVV.